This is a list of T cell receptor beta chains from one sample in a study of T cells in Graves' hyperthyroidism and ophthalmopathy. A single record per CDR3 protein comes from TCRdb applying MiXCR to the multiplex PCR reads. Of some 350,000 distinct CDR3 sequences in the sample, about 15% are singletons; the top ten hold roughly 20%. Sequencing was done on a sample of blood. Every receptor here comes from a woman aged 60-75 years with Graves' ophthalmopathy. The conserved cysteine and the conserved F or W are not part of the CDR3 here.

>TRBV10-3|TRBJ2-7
AISEPQGPTYEQY
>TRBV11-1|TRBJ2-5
ASSYAGRETQY
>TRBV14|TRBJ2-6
ASSQVRRSSGANVLT
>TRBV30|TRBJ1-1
AWSPTRSNTEAF
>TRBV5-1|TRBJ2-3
ASSVDSSTDTQY
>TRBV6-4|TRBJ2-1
ASSAIAGGRDEQF
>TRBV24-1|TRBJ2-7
ATSDTLAGPSKQY
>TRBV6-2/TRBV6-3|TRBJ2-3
ASSAGQGKGTDTQY
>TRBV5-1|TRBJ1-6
ASSLEGQGASSPLH
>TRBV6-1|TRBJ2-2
ASKGGGSTSGELF